This is a list of T cell receptor beta chains from one sample in a study of graft-versus-host responses after intestinal transplantation. These receptors have no known antigen. Profiling relied on immunoSEQ multiplex PCR, and the TCRdb table lists in-frame clones only, not all of them. The table has about 120,000 clones, about 93% seen once. The material was unstimulated CD4+ T cells sorted from spleen or lymph node cells, obtained before intestinal transplant. The origin of the receptors is a human donor who received an intestinal transplant. CDR3s include the opening cysteine and the closing phenylalanine or tryptophan. Rows may omit the clone size; those that give it use once, few, many or a size class.

size: .; V: TRBV30; CDR3: CAWSVRLKGRNQPQHF
size: .; V: TRBV9; CDR3: CASSPTGGLETQYF
size: .; V: TRBV5-6; CDR3: CASSFGQGNQPQHF
size: .; V: TRBV10-1; CDR3: CANPTPGLAGGPHEQYF
size: .; V: TRBV11-2; CDR3: CASSSPSGRDRYGYTF
size: .; V: TRBV27; CDR3: CASSLLLAGGPHEQYF
size: once; V: TRBV27; CDR3: CASNHGRGGSTEAFF
size: .; V: TRBV6-6; CDR3: CASAPGTGNQPQHF
size: .; V: TRBV30; CDR3: CAWRKGQGASYGYTF
size: .; V: TRBV7-9; CDR3: CASSPPGLYNEQFF
size: .; V: TRBV5-4; CDR3: CASSLGGVKTGELFF
size: .; V: TRBV7-7; CDR3: CASSRRGEAVETQYF
size: few; V: TRBV7-3; CDR3: CASSLMGNEQFF
size: .; V: TRBV5-6; CDR3: CASSYDRGGYNEQFF
size: .; V: TRBV5-1; CDR3: CASSEGSGNTIYF
size: .; V: TRBV7-2; CDR3: CASSFGPHSTEAFF
size: .; V: TRBV18; CDR3: CASSRALAGVGGTDTQYF
size: .; V: TRBV9; CDR3: CASSVSSGSSSFRETQYF
size: .; V: TRBV2; CDR3: CASSNRGRGYNEQFF
size: .; V: TRBV6-1; CDR3: CASTQPGRQGNTIYF
size: few; V: TRBV19; CDR3: CASRDTGTSVNEQFF
size: .; V: TRBV29-1; CDR3: CSARVDYGYTF
size: .; V: TRBV7-6; CDR3: CASSLSAGIPYEQYF
size: .; V: TRBV18; CDR3: CASSPPGRLAVSTDTQYF
size: once; V: TRBV5-1; CDR3: CASSLLGPTNTGELFF
size: .; V: TRBV19; CDR3: CASSKVGREQYF
size: .; V: TRBV6-5; CDR3: CASSYSMYTDTQYF
size: .; V: TRBV5-1; CDR3: CASSSRQGARETQYF
size: .; V: TRBV11-2; CDR3: CASIFDGGLNTEAFF
size: .; V: TRBV5-4; CDR3: CASSRLAGVTYEQYF
size: .; V: TRBV7-3; CDR3: CASSLTAGVGEQYF
size: .; V: TRBV28; CDR3: CASRGQGYQPQHF
size: .; V: TRBV27; CDR3: CATSPLGSTTYEQYF
size: .; V: TRBV21-1; CDR3: CASSKVGEGHGRNQPQHF
size: .; V: TRBV7-8; CDR3: CASSLEVRLVGGNEQFF
size: .; V: TRBV19; CDR3: CASSAEGQGRQPQHF
size: .; V: TRBV28; CDR3: CASLDRNSYEQYF
size: once; V: TRBV4-3; CDR3: CASSQSGLGVNEQFF
size: once; V: TRBV5-1; CDR3: CASSSGLSNTGELFF
size: .; V: TRBV4-1; CDR3: CASSHKGTDTLGNQPQHF
size: .; V: TRBV5-4; CDR3: CASSLAATRNYNEQFF